This T cell receptor beta chain derives from a study of CD8+CD57+ T cells in acquired aplastic anemia. Overall study context: The mean DNA yield obtained from sorted CD4+ and CD8+ cells came to approximately 3 ug.

This clonotype appeared many times. The antigen remains unidentified. The germline V and J ends were trimmed by 7 bases and 0 bases, with 10 bases remaining between them. The CDR3 contains 14 residues. Per germline, CDR1 MNHNS and CDR2 SASEGT. The sequenced patients had an expansion of CD8+CD57+ cells seen by flow cytometry. By the time of blood sampling, patients had still received no therapy. Findings of the study overall: There were around 28 CD8+ CDR3 sequences that occurred in both patients and controls.

TCR beta VDJ and CDR3 were profiled, and genomic DNA was the template. TCRdb ran MiXCR on the reads and lists one entry per CDR3 protein. The data show 150,000 to 200,000 distinct CDR3 sequences, 47% seen once. Sequencing input: sorted CD4+, CD8+, or CD8+CD57+ T cells (not recorded which) from PBMCs. The rearrangement links TRBV6-1 to TRBJ1-3; no definite D call. The source of this sequence is a human donor with aplastic anemia. This CDR3 reads CASTVTDSGNTIYF. In DNA form, the CDR3 reads TGTGCCAGCACTGTGACGGACTCTGGAAACACCATATATTTT.